This record looks at one T cell receptor beta chain sequence and its context. Its antigen remains unknown. Using immunoSEQ multiplex PCR, the repertoire was profiled, and TCRdb retains in-frame clones only, with some absent. The table includes 100,000 to 150,000 clones, more than 70% detected once. This record belongs to a study of T cells in localized non-small cell lung cancer. Notes on the study in general: Longer overall survival was linked to higher blood T cell density. Exceeding tumor, uninvolved adjacent lung had the highest T cell clonality.

V was trimmed by 4 bases and J by 0 bases, leaving 6 bases between them. The CDR3 spans 13 residues. From germline, CDR1 is MNHNS and CDR2 SASEGT. The TCR comes from a female donor at least 60 years old with stage I lung adenocarcinoma. The starting material was peripheral blood, obtained before any cancer treatment. The chain uses TRBV6-1 and TRBJ1-1; D is unclear. CDR3 nucleotides: TGTGCCAGCAGTGGTCCGCTGAACACTGAAGCTTTCTTT. Protein: CASSGPLNTEAFF.